This T cell receptor beta chain was found in a study of blood T cells in healthy people across ages. On this clonotype: Its specificity is unknown.

Sample-barcoded 5' priming and a J-beta primer mix drove a second PCR of 7 to 11 cycles. TCRdb reprocessed the 5' RACE reads with MiXCR, giving one entry per CDR3 protein. The sample shows roughly 800,000 distinct CDR3 sequences, 25% of them seen only once. This CDR3 contains 15 residues. Germline CDR1 is SGHTA and CDR2 is FQGNSA. V was pared by 5 bases and J by 2 bases, with 12 bases between. General study findings and limits: From one million sequenced T cells, diversity estimates were lower bounds. In long-lived donors, naive CD4+ cell counts and diversity exceeded those of aged donors.

Extraction yielded at least 6 micrograms of total RNA per sample. The same data also contributed to another study, on T cells of mothers and their children.

This receptor was identified in a boy younger than 18 in good health. The sample taken for sequencing was blood. The chain joins TRBV7-2 to TRBJ1-4; D unresolved. The CDR3 is CASSPHFGTNEKLFF. CDR3 coding DNA: TGTGCCAGCAGCCCGCACTTTGGGACTAATGAAAAACTGTTTTTT.